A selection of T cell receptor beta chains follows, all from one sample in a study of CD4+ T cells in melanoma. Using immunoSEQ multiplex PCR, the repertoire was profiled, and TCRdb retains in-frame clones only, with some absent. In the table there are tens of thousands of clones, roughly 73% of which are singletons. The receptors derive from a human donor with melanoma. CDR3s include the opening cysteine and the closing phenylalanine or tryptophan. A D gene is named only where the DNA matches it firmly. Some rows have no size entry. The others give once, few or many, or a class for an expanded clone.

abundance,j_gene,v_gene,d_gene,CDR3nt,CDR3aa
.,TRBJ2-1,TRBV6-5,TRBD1,TGTGCCAGCAGAGCCGGGACAGGGTTTTTGCAGTTCTTC,CASRAGTGFLQFF
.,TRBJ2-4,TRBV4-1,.,TGCGCCAGCAGCCAAGATCAGGGGACATTCGGCATTCAGTACTTC,CASSQDQGTFGIQYF
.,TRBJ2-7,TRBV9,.,TGTGCCAGCAGCGTAGGTCGACTGGGATCCTACGAGCAGTACTTC,CASSVGRLGSYEQYF
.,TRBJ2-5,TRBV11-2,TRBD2,TGTGCCAGCATCCGTAGCGGGCCGCAAGAGACCCAGTACTTC,CASIRSGPQETQYF
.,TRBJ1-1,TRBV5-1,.,TGCGCCAGCAGAATTACGCAGGCCACTGAAGCTTTCTTT,CASRITQATEAFF
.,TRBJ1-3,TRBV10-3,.,TGTGCCATCAGTGAGCACGGACGAAACACCATATATTTT,CAISEHGRNTIYF
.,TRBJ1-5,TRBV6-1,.,TGTGCCAGCAGTGAAACGGGCAATCAGCCCCAGCATTTT,CASSETGNQPQHF
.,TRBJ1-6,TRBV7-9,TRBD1,TGTGCCAGCAGCCCTGACGGAGGGGGCAATTCACCCCTCCACTTT,CASSPDGGGNSPLHF
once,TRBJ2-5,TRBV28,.,TGTGCCAGCAGGGGTTTGTACCAAGAGACCCAGTACTTC,CASRGLYQETQYF
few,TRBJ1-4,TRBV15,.,TGTGCCACCAGCAGAAGCCAAGGGTCGAGTGAAAAACTGTTTTTT,CATSRSQGSSEKLFF
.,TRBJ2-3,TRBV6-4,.,TGTGCCAGCAGTGTAGGTCCGGGCCCGCGCACAGATACGCAGTATTTT,CASSVGPGPRTDTQYF
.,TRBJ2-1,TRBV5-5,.,TGTGCCAGGACCTCATTCCCAGGGGACAATGAGCAGTTCTTC,CARTSFPGDNEQFF
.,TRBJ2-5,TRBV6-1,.,TGTGCCAGCATGGGGACTCCACAAGAGACCCAGTACTTC,CASMGTPQETQYF
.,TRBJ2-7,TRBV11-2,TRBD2,TGTGCCAGCAGCTTACGCCTAGCGGGGGAGCTCTACGAGCAGTACTTC,CASSLRLAGELYEQYF
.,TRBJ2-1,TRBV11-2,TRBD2,TGTGCCAGCAGCCGGACTAGCGGGGGGGTTTATGAGCAGTTCTTC,CASSRTSGGVYEQFF
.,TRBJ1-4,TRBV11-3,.,TGTGCCAGGCGGGGTGCAGACGATGAAAAACTGTTTTTT,CARRGADDEKLFF
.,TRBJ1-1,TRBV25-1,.,TGTGCCAGCAGTGTACCAGGGAACACTGAAGCTTTCTTT,CASSVPGNTEAFF
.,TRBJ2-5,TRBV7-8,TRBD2,TGTGCCAGCAGCTCCCAACACAAGACTAGCGGGGGGTCGAGGACCCAGTACTTC,CASSSQHKTSGGSRTQYF
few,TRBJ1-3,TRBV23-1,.,TGCGCCAGCAGTCAATCGGGCGGGAGAGGAAACACCATATATTTT,CASSQSGGRGNTIYF
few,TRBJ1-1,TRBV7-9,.,TGTGCCAGCAGCGAGCAGGGGCAGGCTTTCTTT,CASSEQGQAFF
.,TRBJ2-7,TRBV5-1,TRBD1,TGCGCCAGCAGCTCGGGACAGGGTACCTACGAGCAGTACTTC,CASSSGQGTYEQYF
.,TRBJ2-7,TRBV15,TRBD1,TGTGCCACCAGCAGAGATCGGGACAGAGCCTACGAGCAGTACTTC,CATSRDRDRAYEQYF
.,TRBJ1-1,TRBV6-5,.,TGTGCCGGCGGAATCAAAACTGAAGCTTTCTTT,CAGGIKTEAFF
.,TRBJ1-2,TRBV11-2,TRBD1,TGTGCCAGCAGCACCCAGGCAAGGGGGCTTGGCTACACCTTC,CASSTQARGLGYTF
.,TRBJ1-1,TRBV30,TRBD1,TGTGCCTGGAGGAAGGACAGGGCGAACACTGAAGCTTTCTTT,CAWRKDRANTEAFF
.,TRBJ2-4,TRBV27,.,TGTGCCAGCAGTTTATCGCGACGTTTCAAGGCCAAAAACATTCAGTACTTC,CASSLSRRFKAKNIQYF
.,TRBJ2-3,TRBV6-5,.,TGTGCCAGCAGTTACTTCCTAGCTGATACGCAGTATTTT,CASSYFLADTQYF
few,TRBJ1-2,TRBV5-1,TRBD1,TGCGCCAGCAGCTTGGGTGACAGGGCAGGCGGCTACACCTTC,CASSLGDRAGGYTF
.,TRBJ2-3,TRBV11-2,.,TGTGCCAGCAGCTCCTTGGGGCCTATAACTAGCACAGATACGCAGTATTTT,CASSSLGPITSTDTQYF
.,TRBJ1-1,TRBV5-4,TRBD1,TGTGCCAGCAGCCCGGGCGCAGGGGGCACTGAAGCTTTCTTT,CASSPGAGGTEAFF
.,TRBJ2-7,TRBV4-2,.,TGTGCCAGCAGCCAAAGAGTAGGGGCTAGTCGGGACAACGAGCAGTACTTC,CASSQRVGASRDNEQYF
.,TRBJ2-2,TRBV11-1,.,TGTGCCAGCAGCTGGGAGAACACCGGGGAGCTGTTTTTT,CASSWENTGELFF
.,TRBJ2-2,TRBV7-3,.,TGTGCCAGCAGTACAGGGAACACCGGGGAGCTGTTTTTT,CASSTGNTGELFF
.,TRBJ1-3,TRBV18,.,TGTGCCAGCTCACCCGTGGGCTTCTTCTCTGGAAACACCATATATTTT,CASSPVGFFSGNTIYF
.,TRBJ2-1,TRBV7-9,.,TGTGCCAGCAGCTTAGAGGTAGAGCAGTTCTTC,CASSLEVEQFF
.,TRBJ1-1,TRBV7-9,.,TGTGCCAGCACCGTAACTTTCGGTGTTTCTGGCACTGAAGCTTTCTTT,CASTVTFGVSGTEAFF
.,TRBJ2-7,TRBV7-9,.,TGTGCCAGCAGCTTAGCGCGAGGGACTCCAGACGAGCAGTACTTC,CASSLARGTPDEQYF
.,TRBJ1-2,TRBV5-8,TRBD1,TGTGCCAGCAGCTGGACAGGAACCACTAACTATGGCTACACCTTC,CASSWTGTTNYGYTF
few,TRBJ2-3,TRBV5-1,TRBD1,TGCGCCAGCAGCGCGGGACAGGGCACAGATACGCAGTATTTT,CASSAGQGTDTQYF
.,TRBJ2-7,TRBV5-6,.,TGTGCCAGCAGCTTGGTAGGGATATCCTACGAGCAGTACTTC,CASSLVGISYEQYF
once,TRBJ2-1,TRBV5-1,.,TGCGCCAGCAGCAGGGACATCTTTGATATGTACAATGAGCAGTTCTTC,CASSRDIFDMYNEQFF
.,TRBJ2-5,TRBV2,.,TGTGCCAGCAGTGCTAGGGGGTCTCTGAGTACCCAGTACTTC,CASSARGSLSTQYF
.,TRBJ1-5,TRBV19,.,TGTGCCAGTAGTCTAACAGGCAATCAGCCCCAGCATTTT,CASSLTGNQPQHF
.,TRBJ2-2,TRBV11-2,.,TGTGCCAGCAGCTTAACTGGTCCGGGCCGGGAGCTGTTTTTT,CASSLTGPGRELFF
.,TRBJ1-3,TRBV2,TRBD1,TGTGCCAGCAGCGACAGGGCCACTGGAAACACCATATATTTT,CASSDRATGNTIYF
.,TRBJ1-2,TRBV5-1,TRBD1,TGCGCCAGCAGCTTGGCCCCAGGGGGAGTTGGCTACACCTTC,CASSLAPGGVGYTF